The next 28 T cell receptor beta chains were all read from a single sample in a study of cytomegalovirus exposure and HLA in healthy donors. PCR involved 60 Vbeta and 13 Jbeta primers. Repertoires were generated with immunoSEQ multiplex PCR, while TCRdb's copy carries only in-frame clones and drops some. The data contain about 160,000 clones, 60% to 80% of them singletons. Material: PBMCs. The receptors were sampled from a woman between 50 and 59 years old in good health and CMV-seropositive.

The V gene is TRBV7-3, the J gene TRBJ2-1, with D unclear. CDR1 and CDR2 from the germline V gene are SGHTA and FQGTGA. V was trimmed by 0 bases and J by 1 base, leaving 4 bases between them. CDR3 length equals 14 residues. The CDR3 protein is CASSLTQSYNEQFF. CDR3 coding DNA: TGTGCCAGCAGCTTAACACAATCCTACAATGAGCAGTTCTTC.

This clone appeared a single time. The rearrangement uses TRBV5-1 and TRBJ2-1, with 8 bases that match TRBD2. J was trimmed by 4 bases and V by 0 bases; bases with no gene match: 0. The CDR3 spans 14 residues. Germline loops: CDR1 SGHRS, CDR2 YFSETQ. This CDR3 is CASSLGGGYNEQFF. The CDR3 DNA reads TGCGCCAGCAGCTTGGGCGGGGGGTACAATGAGCAGTTCTTC.

A note on this clone: A junction boundary mismatches the germline segment, possibly from a read error. V is TRBV7-7 and J is TRBJ2-1; 7 bases are a match to TRBD1. CDR1 is SSHAT and CDR2 is FNYEAQ in the germline V gene (reference sequence). The CDR3 totals 15 residues. CDR3 sequence reads: CASSLDRDSYNEQFF. CDR3 nucleotide sequence: TGTGCTAGCAGCTTAGACAGGGACTCCTACAATGAGCAGTTCTTC.

This clone has only one observation. J is TRBJ2-3 and V is TRBV6-1; D unresolved. The CDR3 length is 16 residues. Trimming shortened V by 2 bases and J by 1 base, and 13 bases separated the two germline ends. Looked up from germline, CDR1 is MNHNS and CDR2 is SASEGT. CDR3 protein: CASSERLPQGTDTQYF. The CDR3 region has the DNA TGTGCCAGCAGTGAAAGGTTACCGCAGGGCACAGATACGCAGTATTTT.

The V call is TRBV25-1, the J call TRBJ1-1; 10 bases line up with TRBD1. The CDR3 spans 15 residues. Germline assignment: CDR1 MGHDK and CDR2 SYGVNS. Losses at the gene ends were 4 bases for V and 4 bases for J; bases not matched to a gene: 6. The CDR3 protein is CASSGQGAGSTEAFF. CDR3 bases: TGTGCCAGCAGTGGACAGGGGGCAGGAAGCACTGAAGCTTTCTTT.

A few counts support this clone. Other DNA sequences in the same sample also yield this CDR3. The rearrangement joins TRBV7-9 to TRBJ1-6, with D tentatively TRBD1 (6 bases). Germline lookup yields CDR1 SEHNR and CDR2 FQNEAQ (reference sequence). The CDR3 is made up of 14 amino acids. Trimming cost V 3 bases and J 8 bases, with 11 bases left between them. CDR3 protein: CASSLQGRDSPLHF. The CDR3 coding sequence is TGTGCCAGCAGCTTGCAGGGGCGGGATTCACCCCTCCACTTT.

V is TRBV7-2 and J is TRBJ1-2, with a tentative D call TRBD1 (6 bases). V was shortened by 6 bases and J by 4 bases, with 12 bases between the two germline ends. CDR1 and CDR2 from the germline V gene are SGHTA and FQGNSA. This CDR3 region has 13 residues. The CDR3, as DNA: TGTGCCAGCAGTGCTACAGGGTCCTATGGCTACACCTTC. It codes for CASSATGSYGYTF.

The V and J genes are TRBV10-1 and TRBJ2-7, with D tentatively TRBD2 (5 bases). V shed 2 bases and J shed 2 bases, with 7 bases lying between them. CDR1 and CDR2 from the germline V gene are WNHNN and SYGVQD (reference sequence). The CDR3 is 13 amino acids. The DNA of the CDR3 is TGCGCCAGCAGTGAGCACGGGACCTACGAGCAGTACTTC. Translating gives CASSEHGTYEQYF.

The rearrangement links TRBV5-1 to TRBJ1-1; 11 bases match TRBD1. The CDR3 extends over 19 amino acids. CDR1 and CDR2 from the germline V gene are SGHRS and YFSETQ. V dropped 3 bases and J dropped 1; count of bases not matched to a gene: 14. The CDR3 is CASSWDPGTGGFWNTEAFF. Here the CDR3 DNA reads TGCGCCAGCAGCTGGGATCCAGGGACAGGGGGTTTTTGGAACACTGAAGCTTTCTTT.

This clone was found a few times. This rearrangement joins TRBV10-1 to TRBJ2-1; D gene uncertain. This CDR3 spans 12 amino acids. The germline CDR1 and CDR2 sequences are WNHNN and SYGVQD (reference sequence). V dropped 0 bases and J dropped 16 bases, with 13 bases sitting between them. For the CDR3, the DNA is TGCGCCAGCAGTGAGTCGGCGGCAACGCGATTCTTC. Translating it yields CASSESAATRFF.

This chain joins TRBV2 and TRBJ2-3; the D gene is possibly TRBD1 (5 bases). This CDR3 has 13 amino acids. V was shortened by 5 bases and J by 6 bases, with 12 bases between the two germline ends. CDR1 is SNHLY, CDR2 FYNNEI, per germline. The CDR3 spells CASSWQGSDTQYF. CDR3 bases: TGTGCCAGCAGTTGGCAGGGCTCTGATACGCAGTATTTT.

This chain uses TRBV9 with TRBJ1-1; D unclear. With 1 base removed from V and 1 base from J, the gap between germline ends came to 8 bases. CDR1 is SGDLS and CDR2 is YYNGEE in the germline V gene. There are 14 residues in the CDR3. The CDR3, as DNA: TGTGCCAGCAGCGTAAACAGTGCGAACACTGAAGCTTTCTTT. Translating it yields CASSVNSANTEAFF.

The chain uses TRBV28 and TRBJ1-3, with a possible D match to TRBD1 (5 bases). CDR3 size: 18 residues. Trimming took off 6 bases at V and 0 bases at J, with 21 bases between the two ends. CDR1 is MDHEN and CDR2 is SYDVKM in the germline V gene. The DNA of the CDR3 is TGTGCCAGCAGGCACCCTACCGGGGGGTTACACTCTGGAAACACCATATATTTT. Protein sequence: CASRHPTGGLHSGNTIYF.

The chain carries TRBV7-2 and TRBJ1-4; 9 bases line up with TRBD1. The ends lost 5 bases at V and 8 bases at J; junction bases unmatched: 3. Germline CDR1 SGHTA, CDR2 FQGNSA. The CDR3 totals 13 residues. CDR3 amino acids: CASSLTGGEKLFF. The CDR3 DNA reads TGTGCCAGCAGCCTGACAGGGGGGGAAAAACTGTTTTTT. Supplemented by reference TRBV7-2 and TRBJ1-4, the full variable domain reads GAGVSQSPSNKVTEKGKDVELRCDPISGHTALYWYRQSLGQGLEFLIYFQGNSAPDKSGLPSDRFSAERTGGSVSTLTIQRTQQEDSAVYLCASSLTGGEKLFFGSGTQLSVL.

The chain couples TRBV6-4 to TRBJ2-3, with TRBD2 matching over 7 bases. Trimming removed 2 bases from V and 3 bases from J; junction bases left unmatched: 2. CDR3 size: 14 residues. Germline V gives CDR1 MRHNA, CDR2 SNTAGT. The chain's CDR3 is CASSDLGGTDTQYF. The CDR3 DNA is TGTGCCAGCAGTGACCTGGGGGGGACAGATACGCAGTATTTT.

This chain joins TRBV10-2 and TRBJ2-3; D is uncertain. CDR1 is WSHSY, CDR2 SAAADI, per germline. V gave up 4 bases and J gave up 2 bases, with 13 bases separating them. The CDR3 runs to 15 residues. The CDR3 is CASSAPGPTTDTQYF. CDR3 DNA sequence: TGCGCCAGCAGTGCGCCGGGTCCTACCACAGATACGCAGTATTTT.

V and J are TRBV9 and TRBJ2-3; 7 bases map to TRBD2. This CDR3 is 14 amino acids long. The ends lost 1 base at V and 6 bases at J; junction bases unmatched: 5. Germline V gene lookup returns CDR1 SGDLS and CDR2 YYNGEE. The chain's CDR3 is CASSVMGGGDTQYF. The DNA for the CDR3 is TGTGCCAGCAGCGTAATGGGGGGAGGGGATACGCAGTATTTT.

V is TRBV28 and J is TRBJ1-3; D unresolved. The germline gives CDR1 MDHEN, CDR2 SYDVKM. V lost 7 bases, J lost 4 bases, and 8 bases lay in between. The CDR3 consists of 12 residues. CDR3 in DNA: TGTGCCAGCACTAACAGAGGAAACACCATATATTTT. It encodes CASTNRGNTIYF.

V is TRBV6-1 and J is TRBJ2-2, with TRBD1 as a possible D gene (6 bases). The CDR3 covers 15 residues. Trimming removed 6 bases at V and 5 bases at J, with 16 bases between. The germline V gene encodes CDR1 MNHNS and CDR2 SASEGT. This CDR3 reads CASSSGRGGTGELFF. The DNA of the CDR3 is TGTGCCAGCAGCTCAGGGAGAGGGGGAACCGGGGAGCTGTTTTTT.

The V gene is TRBV18, the J gene TRBJ2-3; D perhaps matches TRBD1 (5 bases). V was pared by 0 bases and J by 5 bases, with 15 bases between. Germline V gives CDR1 KGHSH, CDR2 LQKENI. The CDR3 has 16 amino acids. The CDR3 reads CASSPPTRDIVDTQYF. For the CDR3, the DNA is TGTGCCAGCTCACCACCGACCAGGGATATAGTAGATACGCAGTATTTT.

J is TRBJ2-1 and V is TRBV14; 9 bases align to TRBD2. CDR3 length: 15 amino acids. Germline CDR1 and CDR2: SGHDN and FVKESK. V shed 4 bases and J 6 bases; nucleotides not matched to a gene: 7. The CDR3 bases are TGTGCCAGCAGCCTGGGGACTAGCAGGATCAATGAGCAGTTCTTC. Translation gives CASSLGTSRINEQFF.

The rearrangement links TRBV5-1 to TRBJ2-1; TRBD2 matches 8 bases. The junction had 13 bases not matched to a gene; V was cut back by 6 bases and J by 8 bases. The V gene's germline CDR1 is SGHRS and CDR2 YFSETQ. There are 15 residues in the CDR3. CDR3 residues: CASTVAGGLVDEQFF. DNA of the CDR3: TGCGCCAGCACCGTCGCGGGGGGCTTGGTTGATGAGCAGTTCTTC.

This clone occurred a few times. The DNA of the CDR3 is TGTGCCAGCAGTTACGGGGGGACAGGGAACTATGGCTACACCTTC. This translates into CASSYGGTGNYGYTF. The chain combines TRBV6-5 with TRBJ1-2; 9 positions agree with TRBD1. This CDR3 has 15 amino acids. CDR1 and CDR2 (germline): MNHEY, SVGAGI. Trimming at V came to 2 bases and at J to 2 bases, leaving 3 bases not matched to a gene.

The rearrangement uses TRBV28 and TRBJ2-1; TRBD1 agrees at 9 bases. The CDR3 covers 15 residues. V trimming: 5 bases; J trimming: 1 base; junction bases outside the gene matches: 3. CDR1 MDHEN and CDR2 SYDVKM come from the germline V gene. The CDR3 nucleotides read TGTGCCAGCAGTGAACAGGGGGCGTCCTACAATGAGCAGTTCTTC. It is translated as CASSEQGASYNEQFF.

The rearrangement uses TRBV7-9 and TRBJ2-7, with D tentatively TRBD2 (5 bases). The CDR3 extends over 11 amino acids. The V and J ends lost 8 bases and 2 bases respectively, with 7 bases between them. Germline-derived CDR1 and CDR2 are SEHNR and FQNEAQ (reference sequence). This chain's CDR3 is CASEGAYEQYF. The CDR3 coding sequence is TGTGCCAGCGAGGGAGCCTACGAGCAGTACTTC.

The chain recombines TRBV18 with TRBJ2-3; 8 bases are a match to TRBD1. Germline loops: CDR1 KGHSH, CDR2 LQKENI. The V and J ends lost 3 bases and 3 bases, in that order; junction bases with no gene match: 11. The CDR3 is made up of 17 amino acids. DNA of the CDR3: TGTGCCAGCTCACCGGGTAAGAGGGACAGGAAGACAGATACGCAGTATTTT. It encodes CASSPGKRDRKTDTQYF.

This clone was counted a few times. The CDR3 spells CASRAGTGDRTNTEAFF. DNA for the CDR3: TGTGCCAGCAGAGCCGGGACAGGGGACCGCACGAACACTGAAGCTTTCTTT. The chain couples TRBV2 to TRBJ1-1, with 10 bases aligning to TRBD1. J lost 1 base, V lost 6 bases, and 11 bases had no gene match. The germline gives CDR1 SNHLY, CDR2 FYNNEI. The CDR3 is 17 residues long.

The rearrangement uses TRBV27 and TRBJ2-3, with TRBD1 matching 7 bases. CDR1 is MNHEY and CDR2 is SMNVEV in the germline V gene (reference sequence). This CDR3 comprises 14 residues. Trimming took 3 bases from V and 5 from J; bases not matched to a gene: 5. The CDR3 protein is CASSFPDREDTQYF. CDR3 nucleotides: TGTGCCAGCAGTTTTCCCGACAGGGAAGATACGCAGTATTTT.